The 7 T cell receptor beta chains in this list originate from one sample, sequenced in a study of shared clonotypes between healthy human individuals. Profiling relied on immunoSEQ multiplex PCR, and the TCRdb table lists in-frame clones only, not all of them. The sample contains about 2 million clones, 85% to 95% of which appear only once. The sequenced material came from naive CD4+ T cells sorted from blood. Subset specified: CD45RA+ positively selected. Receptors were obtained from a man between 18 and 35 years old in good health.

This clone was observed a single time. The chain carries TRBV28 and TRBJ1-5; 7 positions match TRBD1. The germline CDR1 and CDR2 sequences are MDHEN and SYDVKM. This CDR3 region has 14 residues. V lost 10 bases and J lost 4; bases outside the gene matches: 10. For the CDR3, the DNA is TGTGCCATCTCAGGGGGGGTGGGGAATCAGCCCCAGCATTTT. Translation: CAISGGVGNQPQHF.

The CDR3 region is CASSPDRVASGANVLTF. The DNA for the CDR3 is TGCGCCAGCAGCCCCGACAGGGTAGCCTCTGGGGCCAACGTCCTGACTTTC. The chain combines TRBV4-3 with TRBJ2-6, with 7 positions matching TRBD1. In germline, CDR1 is LGHNA, CDR2 YSLEER. The CDR3 consists of 17 residues. Losses at the gene ends were 4 bases for V and 0 bases for J; bases not matched to a gene: 6.

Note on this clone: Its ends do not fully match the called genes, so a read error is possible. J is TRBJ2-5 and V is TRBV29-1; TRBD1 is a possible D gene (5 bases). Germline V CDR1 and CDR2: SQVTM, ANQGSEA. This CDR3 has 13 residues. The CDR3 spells CSGEQVSRETQYF. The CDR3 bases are TGCAGCGGTGAACAGGTATCAAGAGAGACCCAGTACTTC.

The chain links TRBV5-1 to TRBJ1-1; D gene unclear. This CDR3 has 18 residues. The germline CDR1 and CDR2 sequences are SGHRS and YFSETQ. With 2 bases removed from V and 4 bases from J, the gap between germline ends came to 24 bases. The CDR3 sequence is CASSFLLGHGGGSTEAFF. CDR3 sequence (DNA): TGCGCCAGCAGCTTCTTGTTGGGCCATGGTGGAGGGTCCACTGAAGCTTTCTTT. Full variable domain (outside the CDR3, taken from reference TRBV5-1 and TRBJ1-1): KAGVTQTPRYLIKTRGQQVTLSCSPISGHRSVSWYQQTPGQGLQFLFEYFSETQRNKGNFPGRFSGRQFSNSRSEMNVSTLELGDSALYLCASSFLLGHGGGSTEAFFGQGTRLTVV.

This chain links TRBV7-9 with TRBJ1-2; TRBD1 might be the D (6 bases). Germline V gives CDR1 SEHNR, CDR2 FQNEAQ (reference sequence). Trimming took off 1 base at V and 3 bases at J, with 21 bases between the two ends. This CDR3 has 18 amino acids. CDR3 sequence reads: CASSLDLQGQGPYYGYTF. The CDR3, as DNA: TGTGCCAGCAGCTTAGACCTCCAGGGGCAGGGGCCATACTATGGCTACACCTTC.

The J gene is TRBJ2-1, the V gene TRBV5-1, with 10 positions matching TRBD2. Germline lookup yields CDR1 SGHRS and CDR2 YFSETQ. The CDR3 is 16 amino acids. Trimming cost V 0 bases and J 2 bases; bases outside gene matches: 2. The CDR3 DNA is TGCGCCAGCAGCTTGGCAGCGGGAGGGCCCTACAATGAGCAGTTCTTC. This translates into CASSLAAGGPYNEQFF.

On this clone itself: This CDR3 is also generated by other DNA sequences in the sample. The CDR3 DNA reads TGTGCCAGCAGCGTAGGTACAGGCGGTGGGTACGAGCAGTACTTC. Protein product: CASSVGTGGGYEQYF. J is TRBJ2-7 and V is TRBV9; D is possibly TRBD1 (5 bases). Germline CDR1 SGDLS, CDR2 YYNGEE. Trimming removed 0 bases from V and 4 bases from J, with 14 bases in between. The CDR3 sequence is 15 residues long.